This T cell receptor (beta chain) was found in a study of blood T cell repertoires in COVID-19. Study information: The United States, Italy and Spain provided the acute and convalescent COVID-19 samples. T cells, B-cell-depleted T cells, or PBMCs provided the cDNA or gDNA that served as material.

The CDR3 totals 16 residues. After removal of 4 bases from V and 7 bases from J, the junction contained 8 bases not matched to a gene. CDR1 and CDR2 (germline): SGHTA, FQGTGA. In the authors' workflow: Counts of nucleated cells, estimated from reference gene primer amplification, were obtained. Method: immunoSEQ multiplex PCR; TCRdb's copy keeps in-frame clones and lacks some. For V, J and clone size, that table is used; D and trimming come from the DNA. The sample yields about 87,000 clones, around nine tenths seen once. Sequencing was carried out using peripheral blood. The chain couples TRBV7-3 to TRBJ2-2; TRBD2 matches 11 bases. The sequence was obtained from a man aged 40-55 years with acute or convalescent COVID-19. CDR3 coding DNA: TGTGCCAGCAGCTCCATAGCGGGGGGGCCTGGCGGGGAGCTGTTTTTT. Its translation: CASSSIAGGPGGELFF.